This note documents a single T cell receptor (beta chain) sequence. This specimen comes from a study of T cells after yellow fever vaccination. One entry per CDR3 protein results from TCRdb running MiXCR on the 5' RACE reads. The profile covers just under 600,000 distinct CDR3 sequences, with roughly 13% appearing a single time and around 15% taken by the ten largest. V was shortened by 4 bases and J by 4 bases, with 6 bases between the two germline ends. The CDR3 is 12 residues long. Germline CDR1 is ENHRY and CDR2 is SYGVKD. The chain links TRBV10-3 to TRBJ2-3; D not certain. Sequencing used PBMCs, obtained on the day of the yellow fever booster vaccination. The sequence derives from a man aged 25-40 years who received the YFV17D yellow fever vaccine. CDR3 in DNA: TGTGCCATCAGTGGAACGGCAGATACGCAGTATTTT. Its translation is CAISGTADTQYF.